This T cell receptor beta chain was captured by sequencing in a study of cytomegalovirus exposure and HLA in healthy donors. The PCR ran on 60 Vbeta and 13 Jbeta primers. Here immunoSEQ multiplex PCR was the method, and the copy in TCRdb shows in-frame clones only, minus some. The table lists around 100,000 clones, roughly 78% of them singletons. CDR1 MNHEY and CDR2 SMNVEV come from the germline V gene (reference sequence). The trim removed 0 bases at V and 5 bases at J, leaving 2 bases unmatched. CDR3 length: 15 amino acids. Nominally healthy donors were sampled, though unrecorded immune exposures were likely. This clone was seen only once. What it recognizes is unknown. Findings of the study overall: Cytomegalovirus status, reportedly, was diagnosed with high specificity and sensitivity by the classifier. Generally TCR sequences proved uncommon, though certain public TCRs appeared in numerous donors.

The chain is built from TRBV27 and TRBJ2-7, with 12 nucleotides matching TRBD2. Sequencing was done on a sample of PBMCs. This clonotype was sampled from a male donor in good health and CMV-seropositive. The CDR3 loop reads CASSLSTSGRNEQYF. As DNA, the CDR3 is TGTGCCAGCAGTTTATCAACTAGCGGGAGGAACGAGCAGTACTTC.